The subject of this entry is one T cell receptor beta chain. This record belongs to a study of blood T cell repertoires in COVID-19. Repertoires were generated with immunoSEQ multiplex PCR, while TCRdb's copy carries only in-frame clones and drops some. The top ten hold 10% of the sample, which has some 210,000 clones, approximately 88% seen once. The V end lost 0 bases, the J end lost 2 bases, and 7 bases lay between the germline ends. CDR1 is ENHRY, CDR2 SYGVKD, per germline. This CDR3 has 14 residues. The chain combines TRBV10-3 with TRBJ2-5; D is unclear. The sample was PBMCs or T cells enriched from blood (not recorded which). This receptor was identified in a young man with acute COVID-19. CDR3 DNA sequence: TGTGCCATCAGTGAGTCGTTCTTGCAAGAGACCCAGTACTTC. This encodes CAISESFLQETQYF.